These T cell receptor beta chains were read from a single sample in a study of cytomegalovirus exposure and HLA in healthy donors. TCRdb's table, derived via immunoSEQ multiplex PCR, lists solely in-frame clones and lacks some. This table holds some 170,000 clones, more than 75% found once. Input material: PBMCs. All receptors derive from a man between 18 and 35 years old in good health and CMV-seropositive. The CDR3 runs from the conserved cysteine through the conserved F or W. The D gene is left open where the match is weak. Part of the rows lack a size; the others show once, few, many or a class for expanded clones.

D	size	V	J	DNA	CDR3
TRBD2	once	TRBV5-1	TRBJ2-7	TGCGCCAGCAGCTTGGAAGGGACCGGGACTAGAAACCACGAGCAGTACTTC	CASSLEGTGTRNHEQYF
NA	NA	TRBV29-1	TRBJ2-3	TGCAGCGTTGAAGCAGGAGGTCCGCAGTATTTT	CSVEAGGPQYF
NA	NA	TRBV7-9	TRBJ1-1	TGTGCCAGCAGCCCTCCCGGACAGAGCACTGAAGCTTTCTTT	CASSPPGQSTEAFF
NA	NA	TRBV5-1	TRBJ2-7	TGCGCCAGCAGCTTGGGGTATGGCCTCCGGCGGGACCTCTACGAGCAGTACTTC	CASSLGYGLRRDLYEQYF
NA	NA	TRBV27	TRBJ2-2	TGTGCCAGCAGTGTCGGGGTCACCGGGGAGCTGTTTTTT	CASSVGVTGELFF
NA	NA	TRBV12-5	TRBJ1-1	TGTGCTAGTGGACGAGCAGGAGGGAACACTGAAGCTTTCTTT	CASGRAGGNTEAFF
NA	NA	TRBV4-2	TRBJ2-2	TGTGCCAGCAGACCGGAGGGGGGGAAAACCGGGGAGCTGTTTTTT	CASRPEGGKTGELFF
NA	NA	TRBV7-2	TRBJ2-7	TGTGCCAGCAGCCTCATCCTACTGCGGGAATCAGTTTGGCAGTACTTC	CASSLILLRESVWQYF
TRBD1	NA	TRBV27	TRBJ2-7	TGTGCCAGCTCAAGACAGGGACAGGGCGACGAGCAGTACTTC	CASSRQGQGDEQYF
NA	NA	TRBV6-1	TRBJ2-7	TGTGCCAGCAACGGCTACGAGCAGTACTTC	CASNGYEQYF
NA	NA	TRBV27	TRBJ2-1	TGTGCCAGCAGTTTATACTGGGGGGGCCAAAACAATGAGCAGTTCTTC	CASSLYWGGQNNEQFF
NA	NA	TRBV5-8	TRBJ1-3	TGTGCCAGCAGCTTGGCGGTAACTGGAAACACCATATATTTT	CASSLAVTGNTIYF
NA	NA	TRBV30	TRBJ1-3	TGTGCCTGGAGTTCCAGGTACTCTGGAAACACCATATATTTT	CAWSSRYSGNTIYF
TRBD2	NA	TRBV5-4	TRBJ2-3	TGTGCCAGCAGCTTGGAGCTAGCGGGAGATACGCAGTATTTT	CASSLELAGDTQYF
NA	NA	TRBV4-1	TRBJ2-3	TGCGCCAGCAGCCCCGAGGCCACAGATACGCAGTATTTT	CASSPEATDTQYF
TRBD1	once	TRBV6-5	TRBJ1-1	TGTGCCAGCAGTTACTACCAGGGGGCGGGTGAAGCTTTCTTT	CASSYYQGAGEAFF
NA	NA	TRBV19	TRBJ1-5	TGTGCCAGTAGTGGGGGGAATCAGCCCCAGCATTTT	CASSGGNQPQHF
TRBD2	NA	TRBV5-4	TRBJ2-1	TGTGCCAGCCAACCGCGGGGGTCGGCCTACAATGAGCAGTTCTTC	CASQPRGSAYNEQFF
TRBD1	NA	TRBV7-9	TRBJ1-1	TGTGCCAGCATCCAAGGGACAGCCCATGAAGCTTTCTTT	CASIQGTAHEAFF
TRBD1	NA	TRBV7-2	TRBJ2-7	TGTGCCAGCAGCACGGGACAGGGGGGTTACGAGCAGTACTTC	CASSTGQGGYEQYF
NA	NA	TRBV6-5	TRBJ2-7	TGTGCCAGCAGTGCGACCGACAGCCACCTACGAGAGCAGTACTTC	CASSATDSHLREQYF
NA	NA	TRBV7-3	TRBJ2-1	TGTGCCAGCAGCTTAAGGGCCCGGGGGAATGAGCAGTTCTTC	CASSLRARGNEQFF
TRBD2	NA	TRBV7-9	TRBJ2-2	TGTGCCAGCAGCCGCGTGGCGGGAGTGGACGGGGAGCTGTTTTTT	CASSRVAGVDGELFF
TRBD1	few	TRBV27	TRBJ2-5	TGTGCCAGCAGTCCCGGGGACAGGGAAGAGACCCAGTACTTC	CASSPGDREETQYF
NA	once	TRBV5-1	TRBJ2-5	TGCGCCAGCAGCTCAGGGGAGACCCAGTACTTC	CASSSGETQYF
NA	NA	TRBV4-2	TRBJ2-1	TGTGCCAGCAGCCAAACGGACAGCCACAATGAGCAGTTCTTC	CASSQTDSHNEQFF
TRBD2	NA	TRBV5-1	TRBJ2-2	TGCGCCAGCAGCGTCTCTAGCGGGAGGGCTATATGGGAGCTGTTTTTT	CASSVSSGRAIWELFF
NA	NA	TRBV4-3	TRBJ1-1	TGCGCCAGCAGCCTAACTTCGGGTCCAAACACTGAAGCTTTCTTT	CASSLTSGPNTEAFF
TRBD1	once	TRBV6-5	TRBJ1-2	TGTGCCAGTCGTGAGTCAGGGGGCGTCTATGGCTACACCTTC	CASRESGGVYGYTF
TRBD1	NA	TRBV5-4	TRBJ1-3	TGTGCCAGCAGCTCCCGACAGGGATCTGGAAACACCATATATTTT	CASSSRQGSGNTIYF
NA	NA	TRBV6-4	TRBJ1-2	TGTGCCAGCAGTGACTCGCGGCAGGGGGGCTACACCTTC	CASSDSRQGGYTF
TRBD2	few	TRBV18	TRBJ2-1	TGTGCCAGCTTAACGGGGGGAAGACTCAATGAGCAGTTCTTC	CASLTGGRLNEQFF
NA	NA	TRBV7-2	TRBJ2-3	TGTGCCAGCAGACTTACACCAGGAAACACAGATACGCAGTATTTT	CASRLTPGNTDTQYF
TRBD1	few	TRBV19	TRBJ1-2	TGTGCCAGTAACGACAGGGTCTATGGCTACACCTTC	CASNDRVYGYTF
NA	NA	TRBV9	TRBJ1-2	TGTGCCAGCAGCGTAGACGGGGTAGGCTATGGCTACACCTTC	CASSVDGVGYGYTF
NA	many	TRBV7-9	TRBJ2-7	TGTGCCAGCAGCTTAGGAGGACATCAGGCCTACGAGCAGTACTTC	CASSLGGHQAYEQYF
TRBD2	NA	TRBV30	TRBJ2-7	TGTGCCTGGAGTGGACTAGCGGGGGTCCCCTCCTACGAGCAGTACTTC	CAWSGLAGVPSYEQYF
NA	NA	TRBV7-2	TRBJ2-1	TGTGCCAGCAGCTTGGTACTCCCGAGCTCCTACAATGAGCAGTTCTTC	CASSLVLPSSYNEQFF
NA	NA	TRBV6-1	TRBJ1-2	TGTGCCTCTGAGGCTGGAACCTATGGCTACACCTTC	CASEAGTYGYTF
NA	NA	TRBV7-9	TRBJ1-5	TGTGCCAGCAGCTTACGGGGCAATCAGCCCCAGCATTTT	CASSLRGNQPQHF
NA	NA	TRBV6-1	TRBJ2-7	TGTGCCAGCAGTACCCGACTCCCCTACGAGCAGTACTTC	CASSTRLPYEQYF
NA	NA	TRBV7-9	TRBJ1-3	TGTGCCAGCAGCGATACCGGGAGCACTGGAAACACCATATATTTT	CASSDTGSTGNTIYF
TRBD1	once	TRBV6-5	TRBJ2-1	TGTGCCAGCACCGTGACAGGGGGCACCTACAATGAGCAGTTCTTC	CASTVTGGTYNEQFF